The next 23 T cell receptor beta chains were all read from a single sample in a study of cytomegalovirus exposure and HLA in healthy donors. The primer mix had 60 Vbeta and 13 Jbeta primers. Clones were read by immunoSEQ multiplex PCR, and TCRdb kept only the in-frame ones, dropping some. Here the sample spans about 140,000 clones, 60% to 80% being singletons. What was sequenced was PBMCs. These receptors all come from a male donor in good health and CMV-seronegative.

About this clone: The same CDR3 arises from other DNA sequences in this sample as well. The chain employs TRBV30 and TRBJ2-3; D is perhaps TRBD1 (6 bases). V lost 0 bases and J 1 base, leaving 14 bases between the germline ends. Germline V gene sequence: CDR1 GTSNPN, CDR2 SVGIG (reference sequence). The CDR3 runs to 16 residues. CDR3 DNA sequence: TGTGCCTGGAGTGTACGGTCGGCAGGGGGCACAGATACGCAGTATTTT. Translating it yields CAWSVRSAGGTDTQYF.

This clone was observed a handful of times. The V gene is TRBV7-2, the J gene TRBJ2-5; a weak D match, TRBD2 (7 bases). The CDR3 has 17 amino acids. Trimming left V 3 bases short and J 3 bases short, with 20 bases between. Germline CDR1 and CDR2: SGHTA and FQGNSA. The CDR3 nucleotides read TGTGCCAGCAGCTTGGACCCTACAGGAGGGGGGGAAGAGACCCAGTACTTC. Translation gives CASSLDPTGGGEETQYF.

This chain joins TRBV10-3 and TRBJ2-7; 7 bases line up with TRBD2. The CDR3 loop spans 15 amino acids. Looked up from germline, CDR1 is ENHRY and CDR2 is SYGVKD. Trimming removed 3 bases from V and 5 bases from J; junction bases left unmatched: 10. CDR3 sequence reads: CAISDLWGGNDEQYF. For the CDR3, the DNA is TGTGCCATCAGTGACCTGTGGGGGGGAAACGACGAGCAGTACTTC.

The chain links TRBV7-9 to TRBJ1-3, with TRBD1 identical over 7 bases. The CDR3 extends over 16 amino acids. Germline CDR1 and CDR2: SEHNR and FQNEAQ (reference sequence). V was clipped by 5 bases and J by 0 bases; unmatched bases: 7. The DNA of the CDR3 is TGTGCCAGCAGCAGCAAAGCAGGGGGCTCTGGAAACACCATATATTTT. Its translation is CASSSKAGGSGNTIYF.

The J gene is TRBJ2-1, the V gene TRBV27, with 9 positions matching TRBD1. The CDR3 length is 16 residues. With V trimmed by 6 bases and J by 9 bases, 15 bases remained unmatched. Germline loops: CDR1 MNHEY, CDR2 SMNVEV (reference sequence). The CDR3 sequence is CASRTNRDRVIGEQFF. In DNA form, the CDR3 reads TGTGCCAGCAGAACTAACCGGGACAGGGTGATCGGTGAGCAGTTCTTC.

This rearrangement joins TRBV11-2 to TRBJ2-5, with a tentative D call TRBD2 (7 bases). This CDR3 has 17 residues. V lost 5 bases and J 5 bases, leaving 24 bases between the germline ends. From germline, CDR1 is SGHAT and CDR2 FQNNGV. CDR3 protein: CASSQVSGGGVSETQYF. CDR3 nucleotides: TGTGCCAGCAGCCAAGTTTCGGGCGGGGGCGTCTCGGAGACCCAGTACTTC.

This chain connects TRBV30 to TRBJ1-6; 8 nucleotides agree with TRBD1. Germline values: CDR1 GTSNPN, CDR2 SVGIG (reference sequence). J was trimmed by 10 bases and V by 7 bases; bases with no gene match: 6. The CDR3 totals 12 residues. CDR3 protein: CALDRAGSPLHF. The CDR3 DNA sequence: TGTGCCTTGGACAGGGCTGGCTCACCCCTCCACTTT.

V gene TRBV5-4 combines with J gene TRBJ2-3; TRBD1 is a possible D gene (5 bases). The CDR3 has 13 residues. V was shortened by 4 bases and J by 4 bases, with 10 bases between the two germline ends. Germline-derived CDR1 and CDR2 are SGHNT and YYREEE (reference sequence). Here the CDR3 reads CASSRREADTQYF. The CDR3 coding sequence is TGTGCCAGCAGCCGCAGGGAAGCAGATACGCAGTATTTT. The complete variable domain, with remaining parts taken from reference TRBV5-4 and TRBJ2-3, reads ETGVTQSPTHLIKTRGQQVTLRCSSQSGHNTVSWYQQALGQGPQFIFQYYREEENGRGNFPPRFSGLQFPNYSSELNVNALELDDSALYLCASSRREADTQYFGPGTRLTVL.

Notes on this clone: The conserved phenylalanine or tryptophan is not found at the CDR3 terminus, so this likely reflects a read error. The CDR3 protein is CASSDGASYGYTL. DNA for the CDR3: TGTGCCAGCAGTGATGGGGCGAGCTATGGCTACACCCTC. The chain employs TRBV2 and TRBJ1-2; TRBD1 might be the D (5 bases). This CDR3 is 13 amino acids long. V was cut by 3 bases and J by 4 bases, with 9 bases left in between. Germline V gives CDR1 SNHLY, CDR2 FYNNEI.

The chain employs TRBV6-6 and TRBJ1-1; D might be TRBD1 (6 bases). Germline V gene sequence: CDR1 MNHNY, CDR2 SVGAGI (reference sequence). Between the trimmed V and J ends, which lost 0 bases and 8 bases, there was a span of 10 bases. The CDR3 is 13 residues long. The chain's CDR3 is CASSYSSTGEAFF. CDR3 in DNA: TGTGCCAGCAGTTACTCGAGTACAGGGGAAGCTTTCTTT.

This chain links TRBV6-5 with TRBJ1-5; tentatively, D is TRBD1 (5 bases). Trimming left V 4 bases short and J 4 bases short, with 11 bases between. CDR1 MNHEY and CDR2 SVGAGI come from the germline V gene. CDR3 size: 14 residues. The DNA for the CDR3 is TGTGCCAGCAGTTCAGGGCAGTTTAATCAGCCCCAGCATTTT. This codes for CASSSGQFNQPQHF.

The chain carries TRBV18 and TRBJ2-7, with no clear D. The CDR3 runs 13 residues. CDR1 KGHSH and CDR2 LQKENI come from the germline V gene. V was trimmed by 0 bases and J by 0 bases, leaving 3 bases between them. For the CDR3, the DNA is TGTGCCAGCTCACCACCGGCCTCCTACGAGCAGTACTTC. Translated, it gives CASSPPASYEQYF.

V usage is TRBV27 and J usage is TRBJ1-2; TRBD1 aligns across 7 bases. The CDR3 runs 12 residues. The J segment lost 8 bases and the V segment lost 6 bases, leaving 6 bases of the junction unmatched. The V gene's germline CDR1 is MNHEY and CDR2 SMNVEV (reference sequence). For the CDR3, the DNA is TGTGCCAGCAGCGACAGGGTGGGGGGCTACACCTTC. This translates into CASSDRVGGYTF.

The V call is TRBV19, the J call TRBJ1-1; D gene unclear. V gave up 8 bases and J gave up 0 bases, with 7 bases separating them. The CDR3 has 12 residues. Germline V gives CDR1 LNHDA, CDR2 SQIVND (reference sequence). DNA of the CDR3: TGTGCCAGTGCCTACCTGAACACTGAAGCTTTCTTT. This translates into CASAYLNTEAFF.

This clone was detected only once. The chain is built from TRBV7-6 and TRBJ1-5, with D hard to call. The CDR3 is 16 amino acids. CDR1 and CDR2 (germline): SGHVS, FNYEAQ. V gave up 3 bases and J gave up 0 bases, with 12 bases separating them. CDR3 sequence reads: CASSLEARHSNQPQHF. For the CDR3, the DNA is TGTGCCAGCAGCTTGGAGGCACGGCATAGCAATCAGCCCCAGCATTTT.

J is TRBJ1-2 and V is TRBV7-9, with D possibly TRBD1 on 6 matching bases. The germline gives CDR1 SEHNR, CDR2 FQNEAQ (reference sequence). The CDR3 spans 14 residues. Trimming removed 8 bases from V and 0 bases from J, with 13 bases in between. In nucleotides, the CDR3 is TGTGCCAGCGGTTCTTGGGACACTAACTATGGCTACACCTTC. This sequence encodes CASGSWDTNYGYTF.

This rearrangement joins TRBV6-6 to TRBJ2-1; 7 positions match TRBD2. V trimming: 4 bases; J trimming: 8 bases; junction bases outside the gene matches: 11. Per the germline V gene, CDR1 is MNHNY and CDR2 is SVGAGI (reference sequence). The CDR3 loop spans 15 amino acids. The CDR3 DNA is TGTGCCAGCAGTTCCCTCGGACTAGGGCACGATGAGCAGTTCTTC. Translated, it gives CASSSLGLGHDEQFF.

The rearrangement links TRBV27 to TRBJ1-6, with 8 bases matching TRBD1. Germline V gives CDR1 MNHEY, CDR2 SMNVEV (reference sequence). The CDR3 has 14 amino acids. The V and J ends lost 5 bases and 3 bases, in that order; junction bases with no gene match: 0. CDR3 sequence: CASSTGGYNSPLHF. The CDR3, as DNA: TGTGCCAGCAGTACAGGGGGCTATAATTCACCCCTCCACTTT.

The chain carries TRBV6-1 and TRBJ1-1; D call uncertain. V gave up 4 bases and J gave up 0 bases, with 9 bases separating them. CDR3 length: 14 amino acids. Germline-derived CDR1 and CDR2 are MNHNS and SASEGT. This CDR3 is CASSALNLNTEAFF. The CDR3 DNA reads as TGTGCCAGCAGTGCGCTTAACTTGAACACTGAAGCTTTCTTT.

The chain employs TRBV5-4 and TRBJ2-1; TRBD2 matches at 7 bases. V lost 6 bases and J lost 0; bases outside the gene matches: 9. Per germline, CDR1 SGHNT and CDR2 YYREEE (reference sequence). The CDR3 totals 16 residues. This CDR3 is CASTPGGLSSYNEQFF. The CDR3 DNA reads TGTGCCAGCACTCCCGGGGGGTTAAGCTCCTACAATGAGCAGTTCTTC.

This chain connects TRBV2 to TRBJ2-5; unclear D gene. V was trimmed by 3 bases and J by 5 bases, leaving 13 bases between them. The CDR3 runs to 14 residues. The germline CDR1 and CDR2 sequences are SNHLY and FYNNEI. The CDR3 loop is CASSDPADLETQYF. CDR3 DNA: TGTGCCAGCAGTGATCCCGCAGATCTGGAGACCCAGTACTTC.

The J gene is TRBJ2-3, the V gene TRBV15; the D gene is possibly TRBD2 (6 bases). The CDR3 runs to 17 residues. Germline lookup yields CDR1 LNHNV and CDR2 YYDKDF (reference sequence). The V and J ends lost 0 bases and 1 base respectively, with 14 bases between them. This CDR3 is CATSRDLAGSGTDTQYF. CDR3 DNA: TGTGCCACCAGCAGAGATCTCGCGGGGTCGGGCACAGATACGCAGTATTTT.

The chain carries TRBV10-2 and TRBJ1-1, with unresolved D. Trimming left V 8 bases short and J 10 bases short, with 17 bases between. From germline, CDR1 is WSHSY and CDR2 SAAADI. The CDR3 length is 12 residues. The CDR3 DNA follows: TGCGCCAGCTCCAGTGGGGAGTGGAGAGCTTTCTTT. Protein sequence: CASSSGEWRAFF.